These T cell receptor beta chains were read from a single sample in a study of control samples from healthy donors and cancer patients. The data were produced by immunoSEQ multiplex PCR, yet TCRdb's version contains in-frame clones alone and is incomplete. The sample records under 80,000 clones, 94% being singletons. The sequenced sample consisted of blood. The receptors were sampled from a woman in her 30s in good health. Each CDR3 is given with its conserved first and last residue. A D gene is named only where the DNA matches it firmly. Expanded clones are given a class, and other clones once, few, many or no size at all.

clone size	J gene	V gene	D gene	CDR3 protein	CDR3 DNA
NA	TRBJ2-3	TRBV4-1	NA	CASSQEPLDHRTQYF	TGCGCCAGCAGCCAAGAACCTCTGGACCACCGTACGCAGTATTTT
NA	TRBJ2-2	TRBV5-1	NA	CASSKSRVGGELFF	TGCGCCAGCAGCAAATCGAGGGTAGGCGGGGAGCTGTTTTTT
NA	TRBJ2-5	TRBV6-1	NA	CASSEARGTQETQYF	TGTGCCAGCAGTGAAGCAAGGGGCACCCAAGAGACCCAGTACTTC
NA	TRBJ2-7	TRBV6-1	NA	CASSDLVKDSEQYF	TGTGCCAGCAGTGACCTAGTCAAGGATTCCGAGCAGTACTTC
NA	TRBJ2-1	TRBV24-1	TRBD1	CATSDATGVNYNEQFF	TGTGCCACCAGTGATGCCACAGGGGTGAACTACAATGAGCAGTTCTTC
NA	TRBJ2-1	TRBV30	TRBD2	CAWTRGGSYNEQFF	TGTGCCTGGACACGGGGGGGATCCTACAATGAGCAGTTCTTC
once	TRBJ1-3	TRBV2	NA	CASSGLTGNTIYF	TGTGCCAGCAGTGGCCTCACTGGAAACACCATATATTTT
NA	TRBJ1-4	TRBV10-2	NA	CASKVSGDNEKLFF	TGCGCCAGCAAGGTATCGGGCGATAATGAAAAACTGTTTTTT
NA	TRBJ1-4	TRBV7-2	NA	CASSPGRASEKLFF	TGTGCCAGCAGCCCAGGGAGGGCAAGCGAAAAACTGTTTTTT
NA	TRBJ1-2	TRBV10-3	TRBD1	CAISESGQRHGYTF	TGTGCCATCAGTGAGTCGGGACAGCGCCACGGCTACACCTTC
NA	TRBJ2-2	TRBV21-1	NA	CASSKGLGLAGGRAGELFF	TGTGCCAGCAGCAAAGGTCTTGGGCTAGCGGGGGGTCGGGCCGGGGAGCTGTTTTTT
NA	TRBJ1-1	TRBV7-2	NA	CASSFIQGSEAFF	TGTGCCAGCAGCTTCATCCAGGGCTCTGAAGCTTTCTTT
once	TRBJ2-1	TRBV6-5	NA	CASSLMGSSYNEQFF	TGTGCCAGCAGTCTGATGGGTAGCTCCTACAATGAGCAGTTCTTC
NA	TRBJ1-5	TRBV18	TRBD1	CASSPTGMSNQPQHF	TGTGCCAGCTCACCGACAGGGATGAGCAATCAGCCCCAGCATTTT
NA	TRBJ1-6	TRBV11-2	NA	CASSLARSSPLHF	TGTGCCAGCAGCTTAGCGAGAAGTTCACCCCTCCACTTT
NA	TRBJ2-5	TRBV19	NA	CASSIGWLAQETQYF	TGTGCCAGTAGTATAGGATGGCTAGCCCAAGAGACCCAGTACTTC
NA	TRBJ1-2	TRBV10-3	NA	CAISEVQDTLTPGKGYTF	TGTGCCATCAGTGAGGTGCAAGACACGCTTACTCCGGGGAAAGGCTACACCTTC
NA	TRBJ1-5	TRBV19	NA	CASSPGGGVLSNQPQHF	TGTGCCAGTAGTCCAGGCGGGGGGGTGTTGAGCAATCAGCCCCAGCATTTT
NA	TRBJ1-2	TRBV12-3/TRBV12-4	NA	CASSLYRSGYTF	TGTGCCAGCAGTTTATACAGATCAGGCTACACCTTC
NA	TRBJ2-1	TRBV30	NA	CAWRVDMYNEQFF	TGTGCCTGGAGGGTAGACATGTACAATGAGCAGTTCTTC
NA	TRBJ2-5	TRBV4-1	TRBD2	CASSQDQRGGLETQYF	TGCGCCAGCAGCCAAGACCAGCGGGGGGGCCTGGAGACCCAGTACTTC
NA	TRBJ2-1	TRBV5-6	TRBD1	CASSEQGPLYNEQFF	TGTGCCAGCAGCGAACAGGGGCCTCTTTACAATGAGCAGTTCTTC
once	TRBJ2-7	TRBV2	NA	CASSVSGQIYEQYF	TGTGCCAGCAGCGTTTCGGGACAAATCTACGAGCAGTACTTC
NA	TRBJ2-1	TRBV24-1	NA	CATSAGGGNEQFF	TGTGCCACCAGTGCTGGAGGAGGGAATGAGCAGTTCTTC
NA	TRBJ1-3	TRBV10-3	NA	CAISEDRTAGNTIYF	TGTGCCATCAGTGAGGACAGGACAGCAGGAAACACCATATATTTT
NA	TRBJ1-3	TRBV5-6	NA	CASSLAGLSSGNTIYF	TGTGCCAGCAGCTTGGCAGGCTTAAGCTCTGGAAACACCATATATTTT
NA	TRBJ1-3	TRBV30	NA	CAWSVMGNTIYF	TGTGCCTGGAGTGTTATGGGCAACACCATATATTTT
NA	TRBJ2-1	TRBV7-9	TRBD2	CASSSGGRTYNEQFF	TGTGCCAGCAGCTCGGGCGGGAGGACCTACAATGAGCAGTTCTTC
NA	TRBJ2-5	TRBV18	TRBD1	CASSRVGTGEETQYF	TGTGCCAGCTCACGGGTTGGGACAGGGGAAGAGACCCAGTACTTC
few	TRBJ2-1	TRBV12-3/TRBV12-4	NA	CASSRHNEQFF	TGTGCCAGCTCAAGACATAATGAGCAGTTCTTC
NA	TRBJ1-4	TRBV4-2	NA	CASSQELWGVGEKLFF	TGTGCCAGCAGCCAAGAATTATGGGGCGTGGGAGAAAAACTGTTTTTT
NA	TRBJ1-3	TRBV6-5	NA	CASHPGSGNTIYF	TGTGCCAGCCACCCGGGGAGCGGAAACACCATATATTTT
once	TRBJ1-2	TRBV4-2	NA	CASSHDDRQNYGYTF	TGTGCCAGCAGCCATGACGACAGGCAGAACTATGGCTACACCTTC
NA	TRBJ2-3	TRBV6-5	NA	CASKARWSTDTQYF	TGTGCCAGCAAAGCCCGATGGAGCACAGATACGCAGTATTTT
NA	TRBJ1-1	TRBV5-1	NA	CASSLGPRGTGMNTEAFF	TGCGCCAGCAGCTTGGGGCCGAGGGGGACGGGGATGAACACTGAAGCTTTCTTT
NA	TRBJ2-1	TRBV5-1	NA	CASTRGPYSTYNEQFF	TGCGCCAGCACCCGGGGGCCCTACAGCACCTACAATGAGCAGTTCTTC
NA	TRBJ1-2	TRBV28	NA	CASRWDPLGYTF	TGTGCCAGCCGTTGGGACCCCCTGGGCTACACCTTC
NA	TRBJ1-4	TRBV27	NA	CASRNLPGQGEKLFF	TGTGCCAGCCGGAACCTGCCGGGGCAGGGTGAAAAACTGTTTTTT
NA	TRBJ1-1	TRBV18	NA	CASSPLGDGNTEAFF	TGTGCCAGCTCACCATTGGGGGACGGGAACACTGAAGCTTTCTTT
NA	TRBJ1-5	TRBV5-1	NA	CASSLEGGDQPQHF	TGCGCCAGCAGCTTGGAAGGGGGAGATCAGCCCCAGCATTTT
NA	TRBJ1-1	TRBV28	NA	CASSLKGGGGEAFF	TGTGCCAGCAGTTTAAAGGGGGGGGGCGGTGAAGCTTTCTTT
NA	TRBJ2-5	TRBV3-1/TRBV3-2	NA	CASRGITQETQYF	TGTGCCAGCAGGGGAATCACCCAAGAGACCCAGTACTTC
NA	TRBJ2-7	TRBV28	TRBD2	CASSPVGTSRNKQYF	TGTGCCAGCAGCCCTGTGGGGACTAGTCGAAATAAGCAGTACTTC
NA	TRBJ1-5	TRBV19	NA	CASSATAYSNQPQHF	TGTGCCAGTAGCGCGACCGCTTATAGCAATCAGCCCCAGCATTTT
NA	TRBJ1-5	TRBV20-1	NA	CSASTRQLNSNQPQHF	TGCAGTGCTAGTACGAGACAGCTAAATAGCAATCAGCCCCAGCATTTT
NA	TRBJ2-3	TRBV18	TRBD2	CASSPGSGTSRDTQYF	TGTGCCAGCTCACCAGGATCAGGGACTAGCAGAGATACGCAGTATTTT
NA	TRBJ1-1	TRBV10-2	NA	CASSVFDWSMNTEAFF	TGCGCCAGCAGTGTGTTTGATTGGTCCATGAACACTGAAGCTTTCTTT
NA	TRBJ1-2	TRBV5-6	TRBD1	CASSFQGAGGYTF	TGTGCCAGCAGCTTCCAGGGGGCGGGTGGCTACACCTTC
NA	TRBJ1-2	TRBV6-5	TRBD1	CASSRTGFVGYTF	TGTGCCAGCTCGAGGACAGGTTTTGTTGGCTACACCTTC
NA	TRBJ1-1	TRBV6-6	NA	CASSFLAPDMNTEAFF	TGTGCCAGCAGTTTTTTAGCCCCGGATATGAACACTGAAGCTTTCTTT
NA	TRBJ2-1	TRBV11-2	NA	CASSFNEQFF	TGTGCCAGCAGCTTCAATGAGCAGTTCTTC
NA	TRBJ2-7	TRBV5-1	TRBD1	CASSYQTGNSYEQYF	TGCGCCAGCAGTTACCAGACAGGGAATTCCTACGAGCAGTACTTC
NA	TRBJ1-1	TRBV30	NA	CAWRRGQPNTEAFF	TGTGCCTGGAGAAGGGGACAACCGAACACTGAAGCTTTCTTT